This TCR beta chain came from a study of neurological immune-mediated disorders. Study background: Among the approximately 34 patients with multiple sclerosis, 31 were relapsing-remitting, while 3 were secondary progressive. Points from the study as a whole: Patients with HTLV-1-associated myelopathy had the highest level of TCR clonal expansion, whereas patients with multiple sclerosis had the lowest level, falling beneath the level found in healthy controls. The multiple sclerosis repertoire cluster showed no association with any clinical or MRI feature. The authors stated that larger cohorts are needed.

The CDR3 runs 14 residues. The V and J ends lost 6 bases and 6 bases respectively, with 18 bases between them. Per the germline V gene, CDR1 is MGHRA and CDR2 is YSYEKL. This clonotype was seen ten or more times. Its antigen is as yet unknown. TCRdb redid the calling of the 5' RACE reads with MiXCR, one entry per CDR3 protein. The top ten clones hold roughly 2.4% of a sample with 65,000 to 90,000 distinct CDR3 sequences, about 5.5% of them seen once. The source of this sequence is a woman in her twenties or thirties with multiple sclerosis. Material for sequencing was PBMCs. V gene TRBV4-1 combines with J gene TRBJ2-7; no clear D gene. The CDR3: CASSDLGSGGEQYF. DNA of the CDR3: TGCGCCAGCAGTGACCTCGGTTCTGGTGGCGAGCAGTACTTC.